The source of this TCR beta chain is a study of blood T cell repertoires in COVID-19. Germline CDR1 MDHEN, CDR2 SYDVKM. This CDR3 has 16 residues. V gave up 3 bases and J gave up 0 bases; unmatched junction bases: 6. Assay: immunoSEQ multiplex PCR; the TCRdb copy retains only in-frame clones and omits some. Of 150,000 to 200,000 clones in the sample, about 93% were seen once. This receptor was obtained from a woman in her forties or fifties with acute or convalescent COVID-19. Material for sequencing was peripheral blood. J is TRBJ2-3 and V is TRBV28, with TRBD1 matching over 7 bases. The CDR3 here is CASSFYRGASTDTQYF. CDR3 DNA sequence: TGTGCCAGCAGTTTCTACAGGGGCGCTAGCACAGATACGCAGTATTTT. The variable domain in full, with the rest retrieved from reference TRBV28 and TRBJ2-3, is DVKVTQSSRYLVKRTGEKVFLECVQDMDHENMFWYRQDPGLGLRLIYFSYDVKMKEKGDIPEGYSVSREKKERFSLILESASTNQTSMYLCASSFYRGASTDTQYFGPGTRLTVL.